Given below is one T cell receptor beta chain in context. The junction differs from germline at one of its ends, possibly a read error. Random hexamers primed reverse transcription of about 0.45 to 1 ug RNA. A multiplex approach, immunoSEQ multiplex PCR, amplified TCR beta CDR3 across 54 Vbeta and 13 Jbeta. TCRdb fed the immunoSEQ multiplex PCR reads into MiXCR, producing one record per CDR3 protein. The sample has about 210,000 distinct CDR3 sequences, 95% seen once. The entry originates in a study of CD8 T cells in Susac syndrome. Germline values: CDR1 MDHEN, CDR2 SYDVKM. The CDR3 runs to 13 residues. The authors carried out high-throughput sequencing of TCR beta. They applied it to CD8+ and CD4+ T cells obtained from blood. The multiple sclerosis controls were treatment-naive patients, and their relapsing-remitting disease was stable or active. Isolation of CD8+ and CD4+ T cells was performed negatively, whereas enrichment of TEMRA cells was done by FACS.

The sequence came from a human donor with multiple sclerosis. This rearrangement joins TRBV28 to TRBJ2-7; D remains ambiguous. What was sequenced was CD4+ T cells from PBMCs. The CDR3 reads CASSFPGQREERF. CDR3 nucleotide sequence: TGTGCCAGCAGTTTTCCTGGTCAGCGAGAGGAACGATTC. Variable domain in full (rest from reference TRBV28 and TRBJ2-7): DVKVTQSSRYLVKRTGEKVFLECVQDMDHENMFWYRQDPGLGLRLIYFSYDVKMKEKGDIPEGYSVSREKKERFSLILESASTNQTSMYLCASSFPGQREERFGPGTRLTVT.